The T cell receptor (beta chain) under discussion was sequenced for a study of blood T cell repertoires in COVID-19. Only in-frame clones appear in the TCRdb table, and some are missing; sequencing was by immunoSEQ multiplex PCR. This repertoire shows approximately 75,000 clones, about 85% found once; its top ten account for approximately 4.8%. The CDR3 has 19 residues. V trimming: 3 bases; J trimming: 1 base; junction bases outside the gene matches: 12. The germline V gene encodes CDR1 MDHEN and CDR2 SYDVKM. This TCR was sampled from a man of 80 years or more with acute or convalescent COVID-19. The specimen was peripheral blood. The V and J genes are TRBV28 and TRBJ2-2; 9 bases are a match to TRBD1. The CDR3 is CASSFIGQGIPLNTGELFF. The CDR3, as DNA: TGTGCCAGCAGTTTTATCGGACAGGGGATTCCCCTGAACACCGGGGAGCTGTTTTTT.